Below are 4 T cell receptor beta chains sequenced from a single sample in a study of blood T cell repertoires in COVID-19 (dated by TCRdb to between 2020 and 2021). Library prep was done by the immunoSEQ multiplex PCR assay. TCRdb limited this immuneACCESS table to in-frame rearrangements with V and J called. A share of clones is missing; checked studies link under half to unresolved V genes, and the rest is unexplained. This sample holds 200,000 to 250,000 clones; 85% to 90% were observed only once. 5.5% to 6.5% of the sample comes from the top ten. Material for sequencing was peripheral blood. The origin of the receptors is a man aged 60 to 75 with acute or convalescent COVID-19.

The rearrangement uses TRBV7-9 and TRBJ2-2, with 9 bases fitting TRBD1. The CDR3 runs to 17 residues. The V gene end was trimmed by 2 bases and the J gene end by 4 bases; junction bases not matched to a gene: 8. The germline gives CDR1 SEHNR, CDR2 FQNEAQ (reference sequence). As DNA, the CDR3 is TGTGCCAGCAGCTTAACTGGGACAGGGTTTTCCACCGGGGAGCTGTTTTTT. Translating it yields CASSLTGTGFSTGELFF.

This clone was seen a few times. The V and J genes are TRBV28 and TRBJ1-5, with TRBD1 matching over 7 bases. This CDR3 contains 14 residues. The ends lost 6 bases at V and 5 bases at J; junction bases unmatched: 7. Per the germline V gene, CDR1 is MDHEN and CDR2 is SYDVKM. The CDR3, as DNA: TGTGCCAGCAGCAAGAGGACAGGCGATCAGCCCCAGCATTTT. It encodes CASSKRTGDQPQHF.

This sequence joins TRBV7-2 and TRBJ1-5; D is perhaps TRBD1 (5 bases). Germline CDR1 SGHTA, CDR2 FQGNSA. Deletions cut 1 base from V and 3 bases from J, with 10 bases between. The CDR3 is 15 amino acids. CDR3 in DNA: TGTGCCAGCAGCTTAGACGGGGGGTACAATCAGCCCCAGCATTTT. Its protein is CASSLDGGYNQPQHF.

The chain recombines TRBV4-3 with TRBJ1-4; TRBD1 matches 7 bases. V lost 2 bases and J lost 0; bases outside the gene matches: 9. Per germline, CDR1 LGHNA and CDR2 YSLEER. This CDR3 is built from 18 residues. The CDR3 bases are TGCGCCAGCAGCCAACGGCTAATCGGGACAGCAACTAATGAAAAACTGTTTTTT. Translated: CASSQRLIGTATNEKLFF.